Listed below are T cell receptor beta chains from one sample, sequenced in a study of cytomegalovirus exposure and HLA in healthy donors. The method was immunoSEQ multiplex PCR; TCRdb's version includes in-frame clones alone and lacks a portion of them. Of around 170,000 clones in the sample, less than 75% were seen once. The sequenced material came from PBMCs. The receptors stem from a girl aged 5-17 years in good health and CMV-seronegative. The CDR3 runs from the conserved cysteine through the conserved F or W. Fields, in order: clone size, V gene, D gene, J gene, CDR3 protein, CDR3 DNA. D genes are given only for firm matches. Expanded clones get a size class; other rows say once, few or many, or leave the size out.

abundance: few; v_gene: TRBV7-9; d_gene: TRBD1; j_gene: TRBJ2-2; CDR3aa: CASSSRTGGNTGELFF; CDR3nt: TGTGCCAGCAGCTCCCGGACAGGGGGCAACACCGGGGAGCTGTTTTTT
abundance: -; v_gene: TRBV19; d_gene: -; j_gene: TRBJ1-2; CDR3aa: CASSIGSGVGYTF; CDR3nt: TGTGCCAGTAGTATAGGATCGGGGGTTGGCTACACCTTC
abundance: -; v_gene: TRBV5-1; d_gene: TRBD2; j_gene: TRBJ2-1; CDR3aa: CASSGGLAVEQFF; CDR3nt: TGCGCCAGCAGCGGCGGACTAGCGGTTGAGCAGTTCTTC
abundance: few; v_gene: TRBV18; d_gene: TRBD1; j_gene: TRBJ2-4; CDR3aa: CASSQLGTGEGMAKNIQYF; CDR3nt: TGTGCCAGCTCACAACTCGGGACAGGGGAAGGTATGGCCAAAAACATTCAGTACTTC
abundance: -; v_gene: TRBV19; d_gene: TRBD1; j_gene: TRBJ1-1; CDR3aa: CASSEDRRNTEAFF; CDR3nt: TGTGCCAGTAGCGAGGACAGGAGGAACACTGAAGCTTTCTTT
abundance: once; v_gene: TRBV12-5; d_gene: -; j_gene: TRBJ2-3; CDR3aa: CASGPQSSGLGDTQYF; CDR3nt: TGTGCTAGTGGCCCCCAGAGTTCGGGTTTAGGAGATACGCAGTATTTT
abundance: -; v_gene: TRBV7-8; d_gene: -; j_gene: TRBJ1-5; CDR3aa: CASSPRWGNQPQHF; CDR3nt: TGTGCCAGCAGCCCTAGGTGGGGCAATCAGCCCCAGCATTTT
abundance: -; v_gene: TRBV30; d_gene: TRBD2; j_gene: TRBJ2-5; CDR3aa: CAWSVGMTSGGPETQYF; CDR3nt: TGTGCCTGGAGTGTAGGGATGACTAGCGGGGGGCCCGAGACCCAGTACTTC
abundance: few; v_gene: TRBV9; d_gene: TRBD1; j_gene: TRBJ1-1; CDR3aa: CASSAGQGGLNTEAFF; CDR3nt: TGTGCCAGCAGCGCCGGACAGGGAGGCTTGAACACTGAAGCTTTCTTT
abundance: -; v_gene: TRBV7-6; d_gene: -; j_gene: TRBJ1-5; CDR3aa: CASSSGGQPQHF; CDR3nt: TGTGCCAGCAGCTCGGGAGGTCAGCCCCAGCATTTT
abundance: -; v_gene: TRBV10-3; d_gene: -; j_gene: TRBJ2-1; CDR3aa: CAISDGRTAPYNEQFF; CDR3nt: TGTGCCATCAGTGATGGTCGGACAGCTCCCTACAATGAGCAGTTCTTC
abundance: -; v_gene: TRBV10-3; d_gene: -; j_gene: TRBJ1-5; CDR3aa: CAMSGGRDQPQHF; CDR3nt: TGTGCCATGTCGGGGGGCAGGGATCAGCCCCAGCATTTT
abundance: -; v_gene: TRBV5-4; d_gene: -; j_gene: TRBJ1-3; CDR3aa: CASSSRSSGNTIYF; CDR3nt: TGTGCCAGCAGCTCAAGGAGCTCTGGAAACACCATATATTTT
abundance: -; v_gene: TRBV7-3; d_gene: TRBD1; j_gene: TRBJ2-3; CDR3aa: CASSPQGQGYDTQYF; CDR3nt: TGTGCCAGCAGCCCACAGGGACAGGGCTACGATACGCAGTATTTT
abundance: few; v_gene: TRBV6-4; d_gene: -; j_gene: TRBJ1-1; CDR3aa: CASSEQTNTEAFF; CDR3nt: TGTGCCAGCAGTGAACAGACGAACACTGAAGCTTTCTTT
abundance: -; v_gene: TRBV12-5; d_gene: TRBD1; j_gene: TRBJ1-6; CDR3aa: CASGFSPGQGADYNSPLHF; CDR3nt: TGTGCTAGTGGTTTCTCTCCGGGACAGGGGGCGGACTATAATTCACCCCTCCACTTT
abundance: -; v_gene: TRBV5-7; d_gene: -; j_gene: TRBJ1-3; CDR3aa: CATQRVESGNTIYF; CDR3nt: TGTGCCACCCAGCGAGTAGAGAGTGGAAACACCATATATTTT
abundance: -; v_gene: TRBV2; d_gene: -; j_gene: TRBJ2-7; CDR3aa: CASGGREGYEQYF; CDR3nt: TGTGCCAGCGGGGGCAGGGAAGGATACGAGCAGTACTTC
abundance: -; v_gene: TRBV4-1; d_gene: -; j_gene: TRBJ1-1; CDR3aa: CASSQTPTRGSTEAFF; CDR3nt: TGCGCCAGCAGCCAAACCCCGACCAGGGGCTCCACTGAAGCTTTCTTT
abundance: -; v_gene: TRBV5-6; d_gene: -; j_gene: TRBJ1-3; CDR3aa: CASSTHGGGRNTIYF; CDR3nt: TGTGCCAGCAGCACACACGGGGGTGGTAGAAACACCATATATTTT
abundance: few; v_gene: TRBV6-5; d_gene: TRBD1; j_gene: TRBJ1-2; CDR3aa: CASSYSRGQGDYGYTF; CDR3nt: TGTGCCAGCAGTTACTCAAGGGGACAGGGAGACTATGGCTACACCTTC
abundance: -; v_gene: TRBV19; d_gene: -; j_gene: TRBJ1-1; CDR3aa: CASSIDRQTEAFF; CDR3nt: TGTGCCAGTAGTATCGATCGACAGACCGAAGCTTTCTTT
abundance: -; v_gene: TRBV11-1; d_gene: TRBD1; j_gene: TRBJ2-2; CDR3aa: CASSPRTGGGELFF; CDR3nt: TGTGCCAGCAGCCCACGGACAGGGGGCGGGGAGCTGTTTTTT